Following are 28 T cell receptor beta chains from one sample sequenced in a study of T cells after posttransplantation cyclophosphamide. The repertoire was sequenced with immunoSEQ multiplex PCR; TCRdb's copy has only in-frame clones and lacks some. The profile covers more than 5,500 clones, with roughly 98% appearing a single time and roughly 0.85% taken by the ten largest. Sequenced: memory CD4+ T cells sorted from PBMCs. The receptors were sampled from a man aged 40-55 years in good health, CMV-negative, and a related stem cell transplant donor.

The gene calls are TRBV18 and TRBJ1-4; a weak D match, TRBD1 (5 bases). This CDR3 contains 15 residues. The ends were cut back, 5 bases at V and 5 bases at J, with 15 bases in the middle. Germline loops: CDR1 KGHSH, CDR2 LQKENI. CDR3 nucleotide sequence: TGTGCCAGCTCAACAAGCAGGGATTCCAATGAAAAACTGTTTTTT. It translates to CASSTSRDSNEKLFF. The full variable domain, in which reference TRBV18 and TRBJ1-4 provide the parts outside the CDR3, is NAGVMQNPRHLVRRRGQEARLRCSPMKGHSHVYWYRQLPEEGLKFMVYLQKENIIDESGMPKERFSAEFPKEGPSILRIQQVVRGDSAAYFCASSTSRDSNEKLFFGSGTQLSVL.

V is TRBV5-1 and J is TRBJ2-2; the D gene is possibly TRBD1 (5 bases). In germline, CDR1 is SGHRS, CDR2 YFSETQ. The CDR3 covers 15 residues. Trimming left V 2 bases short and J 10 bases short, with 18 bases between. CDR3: CASSFSQGKFAELFF. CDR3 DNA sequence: TGCGCCAGCAGCTTCTCCCAGGGAAAGTTCGCGGAGCTGTTTTTT.

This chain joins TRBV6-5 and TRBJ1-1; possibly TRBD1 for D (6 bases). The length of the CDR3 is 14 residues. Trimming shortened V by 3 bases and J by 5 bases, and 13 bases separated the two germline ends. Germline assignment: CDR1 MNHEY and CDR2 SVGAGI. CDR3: CASSYNRDRTEAFF. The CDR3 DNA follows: TGTGCCAGCAGTTATAACAGGGATAGGACTGAAGCTTTCTTT.

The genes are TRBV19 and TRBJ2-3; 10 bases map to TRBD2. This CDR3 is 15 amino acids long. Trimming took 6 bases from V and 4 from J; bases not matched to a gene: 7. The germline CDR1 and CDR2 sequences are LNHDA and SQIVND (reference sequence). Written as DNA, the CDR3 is TGTGCCAGTAGCCTAGCGGGAGTCCCTCCAGATACGCAGTATTTT. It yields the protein CASSLAGVPPDTQYF.

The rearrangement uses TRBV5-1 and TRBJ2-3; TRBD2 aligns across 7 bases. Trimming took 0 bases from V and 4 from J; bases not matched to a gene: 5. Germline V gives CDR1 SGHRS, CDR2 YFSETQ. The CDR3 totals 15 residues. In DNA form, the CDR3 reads TGCGCCAGCAGCTTGGTCTCTAGCGGATCAGATACGCAGTATTTT. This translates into CASSLVSSGSDTQYF.

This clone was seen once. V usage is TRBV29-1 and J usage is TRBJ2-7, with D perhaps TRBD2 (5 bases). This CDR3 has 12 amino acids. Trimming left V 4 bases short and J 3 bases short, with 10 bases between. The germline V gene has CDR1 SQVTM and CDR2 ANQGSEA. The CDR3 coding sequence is TGCAGCGTTGGCGGGTTGAGCTACGAGCAGTACTTC. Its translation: CSVGGLSYEQYF.

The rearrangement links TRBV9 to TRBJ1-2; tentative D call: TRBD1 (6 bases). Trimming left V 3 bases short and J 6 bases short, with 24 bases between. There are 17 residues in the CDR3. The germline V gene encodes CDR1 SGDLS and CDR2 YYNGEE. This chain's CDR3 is CASSASTTFDRTDGYTF. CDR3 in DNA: TGTGCCAGCAGCGCTTCTACTACCTTCGACAGGACTGATGGCTACACCTTC.

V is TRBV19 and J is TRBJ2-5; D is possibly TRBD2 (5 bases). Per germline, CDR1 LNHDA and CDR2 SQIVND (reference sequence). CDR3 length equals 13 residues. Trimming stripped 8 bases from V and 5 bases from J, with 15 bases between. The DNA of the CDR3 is TGTGCCAGTGGAGTCCGTAGCGTGGAGACCCAGTACTTC. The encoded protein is CASGVRSVETQYF.

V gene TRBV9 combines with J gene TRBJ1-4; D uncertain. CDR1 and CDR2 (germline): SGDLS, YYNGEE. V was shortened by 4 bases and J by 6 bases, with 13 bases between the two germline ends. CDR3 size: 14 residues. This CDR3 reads CASSSGVQYEKLFF. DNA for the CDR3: TGTGCCAGCAGCTCGGGTGTTCAGTATGAAAAACTGTTTTTT.

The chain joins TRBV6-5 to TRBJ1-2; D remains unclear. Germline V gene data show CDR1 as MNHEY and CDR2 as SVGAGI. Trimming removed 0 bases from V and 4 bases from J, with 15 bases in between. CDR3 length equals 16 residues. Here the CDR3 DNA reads TGTGCCAGCAGTTACTCGGGAACCGAGGACTTCTATGGCTACACCTTC. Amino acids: CASSYSGTEDFYGYTF.

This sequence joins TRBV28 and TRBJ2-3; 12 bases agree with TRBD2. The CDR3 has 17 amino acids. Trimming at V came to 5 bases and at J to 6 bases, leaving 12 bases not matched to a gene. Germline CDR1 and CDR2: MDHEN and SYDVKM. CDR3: CASSESTSGSGWDTQYF. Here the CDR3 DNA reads TGTGCCAGCAGTGAGTCGACTAGCGGGAGTGGATGGGATACGCAGTATTTT.

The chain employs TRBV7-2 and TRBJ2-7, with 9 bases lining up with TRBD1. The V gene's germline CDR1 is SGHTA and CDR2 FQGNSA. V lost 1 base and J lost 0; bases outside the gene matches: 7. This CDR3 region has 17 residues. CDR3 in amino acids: CASSLGGTGLSSYEQYF. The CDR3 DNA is TGTGCCAGCAGCTTAGGGGGGACAGGGCTCAGCTCCTACGAGCAGTACTTC.

The CDR3, as DNA: TGTGCCATCAGTGAGGGGCAGGGCCGCCAAAAACTGTTTTTT. Protein sequence: CAISEGQGRQKLFF. This chain uses TRBV10-3 with TRBJ1-4; possibly TRBD1 for D (5 bases). The V and J ends lost 2 bases and 9 bases respectively, with 13 bases between them. In germline, CDR1 is ENHRY, CDR2 SYGVKD. The CDR3 spans 14 residues.

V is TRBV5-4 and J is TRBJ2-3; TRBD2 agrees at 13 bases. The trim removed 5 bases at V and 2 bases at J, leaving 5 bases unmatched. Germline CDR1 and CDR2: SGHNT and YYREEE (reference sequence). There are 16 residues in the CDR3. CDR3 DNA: TGTGCCAGCAGTCGGACTAGCGGGAGAGTCACAGATACGCAGTATTTT. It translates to CASSRTSGRVTDTQYF.

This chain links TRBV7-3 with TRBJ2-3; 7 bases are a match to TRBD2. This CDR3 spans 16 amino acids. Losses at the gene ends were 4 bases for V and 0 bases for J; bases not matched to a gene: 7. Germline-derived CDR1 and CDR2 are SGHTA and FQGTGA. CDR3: CASSWEGSGSTDTQYF. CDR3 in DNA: TGTGCCAGCAGCTGGGAGGGGTCGGGAAGCACAGATACGCAGTATTTT.

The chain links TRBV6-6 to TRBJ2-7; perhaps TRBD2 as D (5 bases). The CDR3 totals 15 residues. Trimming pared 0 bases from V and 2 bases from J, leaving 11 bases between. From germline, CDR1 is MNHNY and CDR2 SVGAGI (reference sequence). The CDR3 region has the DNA TGTGCCAGCAGTTACTCTGCTAGCCCTACCTACGAGCAGTACTTC. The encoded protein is CASSYSASPTYEQYF.

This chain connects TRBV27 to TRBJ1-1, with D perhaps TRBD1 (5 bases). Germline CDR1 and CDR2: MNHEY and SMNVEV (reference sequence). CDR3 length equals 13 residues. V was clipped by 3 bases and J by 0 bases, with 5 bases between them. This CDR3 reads CASSFRVNTEAFF. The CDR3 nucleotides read TGTGCCAGCAGTTTCAGGGTGAACACTGAAGCTTTCTTT.

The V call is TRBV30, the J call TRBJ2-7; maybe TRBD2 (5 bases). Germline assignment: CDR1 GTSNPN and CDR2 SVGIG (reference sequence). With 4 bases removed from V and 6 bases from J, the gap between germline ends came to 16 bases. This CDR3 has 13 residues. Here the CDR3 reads CAWKTVGDGEQYF. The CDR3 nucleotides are TGTGCCTGGAAAACCGTGGGAGATGGCGAGCAGTACTTC.

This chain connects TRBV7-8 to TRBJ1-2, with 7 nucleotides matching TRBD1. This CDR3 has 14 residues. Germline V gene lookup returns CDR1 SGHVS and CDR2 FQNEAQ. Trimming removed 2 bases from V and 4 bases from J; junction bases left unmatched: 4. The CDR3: CASSLRDSTYGYTF. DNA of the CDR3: TGTGCCAGCAGCTTAAGGGACAGTACCTATGGCTACACCTTC.

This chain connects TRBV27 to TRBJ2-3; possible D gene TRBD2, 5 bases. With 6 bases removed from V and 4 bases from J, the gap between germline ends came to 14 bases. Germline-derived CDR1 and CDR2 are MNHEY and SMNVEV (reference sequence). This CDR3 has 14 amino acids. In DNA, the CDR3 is TGTGCCAGCAGCCCTAACGGGGTCTCAGATACGCAGTATTTT. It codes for CASSPNGVSDTQYF.

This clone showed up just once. CDR3 sequence reads: CASSRTGIEETQYF. The CDR3 DNA sequence: TGTGCCAGCAGTCGGACAGGGATCGAAGAGACCCAGTACTTC. This chain joins TRBV6-6 and TRBJ2-5; 8 positions agree with TRBD1. Germline CDR1 and CDR2: MNHNY and SVGAGI (reference sequence). The CDR3 is made up of 14 amino acids. With 5 bases clipped from V and 3 bases from J, the junction kept 5 bases outside the gene matches.

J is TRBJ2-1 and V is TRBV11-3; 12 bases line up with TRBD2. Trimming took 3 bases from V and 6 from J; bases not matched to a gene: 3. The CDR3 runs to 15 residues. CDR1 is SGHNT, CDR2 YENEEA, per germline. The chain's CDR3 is CASSFLAGGFNEQFF. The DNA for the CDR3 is TGTGCCAGCAGCTTCCTAGCGGGAGGGTTCAATGAGCAGTTCTTC.

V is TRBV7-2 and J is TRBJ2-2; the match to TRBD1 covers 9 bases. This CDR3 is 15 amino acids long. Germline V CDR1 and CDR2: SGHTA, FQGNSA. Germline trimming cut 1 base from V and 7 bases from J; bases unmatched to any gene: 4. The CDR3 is CASSLVTGGVGELFF. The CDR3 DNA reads TGTGCCAGCAGCTTAGTGACAGGGGGAGTCGGGGAGCTGTTTTTT.

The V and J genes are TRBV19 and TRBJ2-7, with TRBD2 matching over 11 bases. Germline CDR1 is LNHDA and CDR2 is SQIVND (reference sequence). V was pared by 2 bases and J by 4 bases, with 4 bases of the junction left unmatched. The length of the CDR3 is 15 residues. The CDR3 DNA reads TGTGCCAGTAGTATACTAGCGGGAGGCATATACGAGCAGTACTTC. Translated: CASSILAGGIYEQYF.

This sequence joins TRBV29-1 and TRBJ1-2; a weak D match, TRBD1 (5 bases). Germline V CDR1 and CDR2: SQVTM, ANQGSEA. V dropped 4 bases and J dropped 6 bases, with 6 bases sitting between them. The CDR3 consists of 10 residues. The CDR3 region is CSVAQDGYTF. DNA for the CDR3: TGCAGCGTTGCACAGGATGGCTACACCTTC.

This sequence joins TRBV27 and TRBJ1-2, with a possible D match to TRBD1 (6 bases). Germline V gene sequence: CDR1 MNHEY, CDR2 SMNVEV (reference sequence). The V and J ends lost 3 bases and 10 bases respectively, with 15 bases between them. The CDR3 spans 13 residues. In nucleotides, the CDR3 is TGTGCCAGCAGTTTCGCGGGGGCGGAATACTACACCTTC. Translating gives CASSFAGAEYYTF.

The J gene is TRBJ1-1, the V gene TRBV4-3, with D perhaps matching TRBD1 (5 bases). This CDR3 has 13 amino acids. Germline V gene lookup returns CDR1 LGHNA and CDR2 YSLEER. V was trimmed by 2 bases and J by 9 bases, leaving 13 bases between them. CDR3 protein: CASSQSGLPKAFF. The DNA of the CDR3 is TGCGCCAGCAGCCAATCGGGACTCCCGAAAGCTTTCTTT.

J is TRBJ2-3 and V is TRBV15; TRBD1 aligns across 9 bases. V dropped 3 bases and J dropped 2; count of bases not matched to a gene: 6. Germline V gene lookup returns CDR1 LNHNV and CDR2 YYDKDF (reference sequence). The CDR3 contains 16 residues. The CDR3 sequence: CATSSVWTGATDTQYF. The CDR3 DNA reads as TGTGCCACCAGCAGCGTGTGGACAGGGGCCACAGATACGCAGTATTTT.